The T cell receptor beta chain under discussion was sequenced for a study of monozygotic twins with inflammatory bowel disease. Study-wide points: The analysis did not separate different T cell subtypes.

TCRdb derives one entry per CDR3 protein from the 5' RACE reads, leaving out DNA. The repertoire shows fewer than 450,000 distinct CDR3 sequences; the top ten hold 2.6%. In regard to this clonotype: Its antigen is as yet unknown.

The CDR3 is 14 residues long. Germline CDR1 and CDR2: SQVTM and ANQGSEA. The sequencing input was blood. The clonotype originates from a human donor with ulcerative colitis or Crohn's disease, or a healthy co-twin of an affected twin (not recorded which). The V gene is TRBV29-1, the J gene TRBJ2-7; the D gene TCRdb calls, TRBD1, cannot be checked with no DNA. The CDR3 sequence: CSATGGWGSYEQYF.